Listed below are T cell receptor beta chains from one sample, sequenced in a study of Ad26.COV2.S vaccination and SARS-CoV-2 variants. Measured with immunoSEQ multiplex PCR; TCRdb has only the in-frame clones, and not every one. Here the sample spans 350,000 to 500,000 clones, roughly 90% being singletons. The sequencing here drew on peripheral blood, taken in a trial of Ad26.COV2.S vaccine versus placebo. The receptors stem from a person between 18 and 60 years old who received the Ad26.COV2.S COVID-19 vaccine or a placebo. The CDR3 runs from the conserved cysteine through the conserved F or W. Each record gives: J gene, clone size, D gene, V gene, CDR3 DNA, CDR3 protein. D genes are given only for firm matches. Clone size is given for some rows only: seen once, a few or many times, or a class if the clone is expanded.

TRBJ1-2 | . | . | TRBV6-5 | TGTGCCAGTACCCCACTCGGGGTATCGGAGGGTGGCTACACCTTC | CASTPLGVSEGGYTF
TRBJ2-7 | . | TRBD1 | TRBV2 | TGTGCCGGACAGGGTTTGGGCGAGCAGTACTTC | CAGQGLGEQYF
TRBJ2-5 | . | TRBD2 | TRBV18 | TGTGCCAGCTCACCCACCGGGACTAGCATAGAGACCCAGTACTTC | CASSPTGTSIETQYF
TRBJ2-2 | . | . | TRBV29-1 | TGCAGCGTTGCTAGGTCTAACACCGGGGAGCTGTTTTTT | CSVARSNTGELFF
TRBJ2-3 | . | . | TRBV7-9 | TGTGCCAGCAGCCGCCTCGCCACAGATACGCAGTATTTT | CASSRLATDTQYF
TRBJ2-1 | . | . | TRBV12-3/TRBV12-4 | TGTGCCAGCAGTTTGGACCAGGAGCAGTTCTTC | CASSLDQEQFF
TRBJ1-5 | . | . | TRBV12-3/TRBV12-4 | TGTGCCAGCAGTTTTAGAGGGTGGCAGCCCCAGCATTTT | CASSFRGWQPQHF
TRBJ2-5 | . | TRBD2 | TRBV2 | TGTGCCAGCAGTGGTCAGACTAGCGGGGCTAGGGCCCAGTACTTC | CASSGQTSGARAQYF
TRBJ2-7 | . | . | TRBV2 | TGTGCCAGCAGGGACTTTCGCACGCTAAAACCCGAGCAGTACTTC | CASRDFRTLKPEQYF
TRBJ2-7 | . | TRBD2 | TRBV4-1 | TGCGCCAGCAGCCAAGCCTCGCTCCGGACTAGCTCCTACGAGCAGTACTTC | CASSQASLRTSSYEQYF
TRBJ2-1 | . | TRBD2 | TRBV5-1 | TGCGCCAGCAGCTTGTGGACTAGCGGGGGCCTATACAATGAGCAGTTCTTC | CASSLWTSGGLYNEQFF
TRBJ1-5 | . | . | TRBV28 | TGTGCCAGCAGTTTATCTTCCGGGTACAATCAGCCCCAGCATTTT | CASSLSSGYNQPQHF
TRBJ2-2 | few | . | TRBV5-1 | TGCGCCAGCAGCTTGGCGGCACGGTCCACCGGGGAGCTGTTTTTT | CASSLAARSTGELFF
TRBJ1-3 | . | TRBD1 | TRBV7-3 | TGTGCCAGCCCGAAGACAGGGTCGGACGGAAACACCATATATTTT | CASPKTGSDGNTIYF
TRBJ2-7 | . | . | TRBV5-1 | TGCGCCAGCAGCTTGGTGGAGTCCTACGAGCAGTACTTC | CASSLVESYEQYF
TRBJ1-6 | . | . | TRBV6-1 | TGTGCCAGCAGTGAACAGCTAGACTTTGAGACCCTCCACTTT | CASSEQLDFETLHF
TRBJ2-1 | . | . | TRBV6-6 | TGTGCCAGCAGTTACGGAAGGAGCGACAATGAGCAGTTCTTC | CASSYGRSDNEQFF
TRBJ1-2 | . | TRBD1 | TRBV12-3/TRBV12-4 | TGTGCCACGGCTGTGGGGACAGGGACCGGCTACACCTTC | CATAVGTGTGYTF
TRBJ2-1 | few | TRBD2 | TRBV6-5 | TGTGCCAGCAGGCCGGCGAGCGGGGGAATCAATGAGCAGTTCTTC | CASRPASGGINEQFF
TRBJ1-6 | few | . | TRBV14 | TGTGCCAGCAGGACACAGGGCTATAATTCACCCCTCCACTTT | CASRTQGYNSPLHF
TRBJ1-5 | . | . | TRBV7-2 | TGTGCCAGCAGCTTAGCTGCCGGACACGCTCGGGGACAGCCCCAGCATTTT | CASSLAAGHARGQPQHF
TRBJ1-2 | . | TRBD1 | TRBV9 | TGTGCCAGCAGCCTGGACAGGGAACTATATGGCTACACCTTC | CASSLDRELYGYTF
TRBJ1-1 | . | . | TRBV7-9 | TGTGCCAGCAGCCTACGACGGGACAACACTGAAGCTTTCTTT | CASSLRRDNTEAFF
TRBJ2-1 | . | . | TRBV14 | TGTGCCAGCAGCCATATCACGGATTCCTACAATGAGCAGTTCTTC | CASSHITDSYNEQFF
TRBJ2-7 | . | . | TRBV19 | TGTGCCAGTACATCAAGACCGGGGACAACGACCTACGAGCAGTACTTC | CASTSRPGTTTYEQYF
TRBJ2-7 | once | . | TRBV5-1 | TGCGCCAGCAGCACTCTCGGTTACGAGCAGTACTTC | CASSTLGYEQYF
TRBJ1-5 | . | . | TRBV19 | TGTGCCAGTAGCACGGGGACCGCATATCAGCCCCAGCATTTT | CASSTGTAYQPQHF
TRBJ2-7 | once | . | TRBV5-1 | TGCGCCAGCAGCTTGGCTGGGGGCAACGAGCAGTACTTC | CASSLAGGNEQYF
TRBJ1-2 | . | . | TRBV12-3/TRBV12-4 | TGTGCCAGCAGTTTAGATGACGGCTATGGCTACACCTTC | CASSLDDGYGYTF
TRBJ1-3 | . | . | TRBV29-1 | TGCAGCGAGACTTCGGGGTTGTCTGGAAACACCATATATTTT | CSETSGLSGNTIYF
TRBJ1-1 | . | TRBD1 | TRBV19 | TGTGCCAGTCACGCCGAAGGGGGACAGGGGTACACTGAAGCTTTCTTT | CASHAEGGQGYTEAFF
TRBJ2-1 | few | . | TRBV15 | TGTGCCACCAGCAGAGATCTAGGCTATGAGCAGTTCTTC | CATSRDLGYEQFF
TRBJ1-5 | . | . | TRBV19 | TGTGCCACTTCAACAGCAATGAATCAGCCCCAGCATTTT | CATSTAMNQPQHF
TRBJ2-7 | . | . | TRBV5-5 | TGTGCCAGCAGCACCCTGGGCAGCTCCTACGAGCAGTACTTC | CASSTLGSSYEQYF
TRBJ1-2 | . | . | TRBV6-4 | TGTGCCAGCAGTGAGCTGTATGGGTCGGTGGGCGGCTACACCTTC | CASSELYGSVGGYTF
TRBJ1-1 | . | . | TRBV7-2 | TGTGCCAGCAGCCTCGAAGCTTTCTTT | CASSLEAFF
TRBJ2-7 | . | . | TRBV3-1/TRBV3-2 | TGTGCCAGCAGCACGGAAGCAATCCTCGGGGAGCAGTACTTC | CASSTEAILGEQYF
TRBJ2-5 | . | . | TRBV3-1/TRBV3-2 | TGTGCCAGCAGCCAAGAAGCTGGGACGCTACTCCAAGAGACCCAGTACTTC | CASSQEAGTLLQETQYF
TRBJ1-1 | . | . | TRBV19 | TGTGCCAGTAGTTCACAGGGAGACACTGAAGCTTTCTTT | CASSSQGDTEAFF
TRBJ2-5 | . | TRBD1 | TRBV7-9 | TGTGCCAGCAACGACAGGGCGGAAGAGACCCAGTACTTC | CASNDRAEETQYF
TRBJ2-3 | few | TRBD1 | TRBV6-2/TRBV6-3 | TGTGCCAGCAGTTACCGCTCCCAGGGGGCAGATACGCAGTATTTT | CASSYRSQGADTQYF
TRBJ1-6 | few | . | TRBV5-5 | TGTGCCAGCAGCTTGGGGCCGACAGTTAATTCACCCCTCCACTTT | CASSLGPTVNSPLHF
TRBJ1-2 | . | . | TRBV6-5 | TGTGCCAGCAGCCCCAGTAGAGGCATCACTGGCTACACCTTC | CASSPSRGITGYTF
TRBJ1-5 | once | . | TRBV10-2 | TGCGCCAGCAGTGAGTCGGGGGGGAGCAATCAGCCCCAGCATTTT | CASSESGGSNQPQHF
TRBJ1-3 | . | . | TRBV27 | TGTGCCAGCAGTCCGTCGACTGGAAACACCATATATTTT | CASSPSTGNTIYF
TRBJ2-2 | . | . | TRBV7-9 | TGTGCCAGCAGCTTTCAAACAGGGCAGACCGGGGAGCTGTTTTTT | CASSFQTGQTGELFF
TRBJ2-2 | . | . | TRBV10-3 | TGTGCCATCGGAGGATCTCCCGTAAACACCGGGGAGCTGTTTTTT | CAIGGSPVNTGELFF
TRBJ1-1 | . | . | TRBV4-1 | TGCGCCAGCAGCCAAGAGGGAACATCACGGGCGGCTTTCTTT | CASSQEGTSRAAFF
TRBJ1-3 | . | . | TRBV7-9 | TGTGCCAGCAGCAGAATGACTGGAAACACCATATATTTT | CASSRMTGNTIYF
TRBJ2-5 | . | TRBD2 | TRBV11-1 | TGTGCCAGCAGCTTATTGAGACTAGCGGGGGAGGAGACCCAGTACTTC | CASSLLRLAGEETQYF
TRBJ2-2 | . | . | TRBV5-1 | TGCGCCAGCATTGGACAAAACACCGGGGAGCTGTTTTTT | CASIGQNTGELFF
TRBJ1-4 | . | TRBD1 | TRBV7-6 | TGTGCCAGCAGCTTGTCCAGGGGGCCCACGGGATATGAAAAACTGTTTTTT | CASSLSRGPTGYEKLFF
TRBJ2-5 | . | . | TRBV28 | TGTGCCAGCAGTTTAATTGCTGGCGGCAGGGCCCAGTACTTC | CASSLIAGGRAQYF
TRBJ2-3 | . | TRBD1 | TRBV19 | TGTGCCAGTAGTAGAACAGGGGGCGGTTCAGATACGCAGTATTTT | CASSRTGGGSDTQYF
TRBJ2-7 | few | . | TRBV7-8 | TGTGCCAGCAGCTTAGGTGTCGGCAGAACCTTATACGAGCAGTACTTC | CASSLGVGRTLYEQYF
TRBJ2-5 | once | . | TRBV4-1 | TGCGCCAGCAGCCAAGACTTGCGGCGATCGTACCAAGAGACCCAGTACTTC | CASSQDLRRSYQETQYF
TRBJ2-7 | . | . | TRBV28 | TGTGCCAGCAGTTTCTTATTGAGGATCTACGAGCAGTACTTC | CASSFLLRIYEQYF
TRBJ2-7 | . | . | TRBV7-9 | TGTGCCAGCAGCTTAGCGGGGGGGCCGTCCTACGAGCAGTACTTC | CASSLAGGPSYEQYF
TRBJ2-3 | . | . | TRBV5-6 | TGTGCCAGCAGCTACCGTTGGCGGGGCACAGATACGCAGTATTTT | CASSYRWRGTDTQYF
TRBJ2-2 | . | TRBD2 | TRBV23-1 | TGCGCCAGCAGTCCGGGGACTAGCGGGGTAGGGGAGCTGTTTTTT | CASSPGTSGVGELFF